The 9 T cell receptor beta chains below come from one sample, sequenced in a study of cytomegalovirus exposure and HLA in healthy donors. With 60 Vbeta and 13 Jbeta primers, the PCR was carried out. The table came from immunoSEQ multiplex PCR; TCRdb's copy has only in-frame clones and leaves some out. Counted here are fewer than 100,000 clones, roughly 73% occurring once; the ten biggest clones make up approximately 4.8%. Sequencing was performed on PBMCs. The receptors derive from a male donor in good health and CMV-seropositive.

V usage is TRBV29-1 and J usage is TRBJ2-5; D ambiguous. Germline-derived CDR1 and CDR2 are SQVTM and ANQGSEA. The length of the CDR3 is 12 residues. Trimming removed 5 bases at V and 0 bases at J, with 7 bases between. CDR3 loop: CSVRVYQETQYF. CDR3 sequence (DNA): TGCAGCGTTCGAGTGTACCAAGAGACCCAGTACTTC.

The CDR3 coding sequence is TGTGCCACCAGCAGGACCGGGACAGGGGCGTCTCGGGGCTACGAGCAGTACTTC. This gives the protein CATSRTGTGASRGYEQYF. The chain links TRBV15 to TRBJ2-5, with 10 bases that match TRBD1. The last part of the DNA fits TRBJ2-7 better; the J call may be wrong. The germline CDR1 and CDR2 sequences are LNHNV and YYDKDF (reference sequence). This CDR3 has 18 amino acids.

The V gene is TRBV30, the J gene TRBJ2-3; 7 bases map to TRBD2. The CDR3 totals 15 residues. V lost 0 bases to trimming and J lost 1 base; unmatched junction nucleotides: 4. Germline CDR1 and CDR2: GTSNPN and SVGIG (reference sequence). CDR3 sequence: CAWSVRGRGTDTQYF. DNA of the CDR3: TGTGCCTGGAGTGTACGCGGGAGAGGCACAGATACGCAGTATTTT.

The chain links TRBV30 to TRBJ1-2; D might be TRBD1 (5 bases). The CDR3 contains 14 residues. With 4 bases removed from V and 0 bases from J, the gap between germline ends came to 12 bases. In germline, CDR1 is GTSNPN, CDR2 SVGIG (reference sequence). The CDR3 sequence is CAWTRQSANYGYTF. CDR3 sequence (DNA): TGTGCCTGGACCCGACAGTCCGCTAACTATGGCTACACCTTC. The whole variable domain, filled in from reference TRBV30 and TRBJ1-2, reads SQTIHQWPATLVQPVGSPLSLECTVEGTSNPNLYWYRQAAGRGLQLLFYSVGIGQISSEVPQNLSASRPQDRQFILSSKKLLLSDSGFYLCAWTRQSANYGYTFGSGTRLTVV.

J is TRBJ1-2 and V is TRBV5-4, with a weak D call TRBD1 (6 bases). V was cut by 3 bases and J by 2 bases, with 8 bases left in between. Germline V CDR1 and CDR2: SGHNT, YYREEE (reference sequence). The CDR3 runs to 13 residues. CDR3 loop: CASSSTGNYGYTF. CDR3 nucleotide sequence: TGTGCCAGCAGCTCGACAGGAAACTATGGCTACACCTTC.

V is TRBV28 and J is TRBJ1-3; a weak D match, TRBD1 (5 bases). The CDR3 has 12 amino acids. V lost 3 bases and J lost 11, with 11 bases in between. Germline CDR1 reads MDHEN; CDR2 reads SYDVKM. The CDR3 DNA is TGTGCCAGCAGTTTTGGGCAGGGTGCCATATATTTT. Translating it yields CASSFGQGAIYF.

The chain has TRBV28 and TRBJ2-2; unclear D gene. The germline V gene has CDR1 MDHEN and CDR2 SYDVKM. The CDR3 contains 14 residues. Trimming stripped 7 bases from V and 0 bases from J, with 9 bases between. The CDR3 reads CASTRHPNTGELFF. The CDR3 nucleotides are TGTGCCAGCACCCGACACCCGAACACCGGGGAGCTGTTTTTT.

A single count supports this clone. This rearrangement joins TRBV5-1 to TRBJ2-3; D unresolved. Germline values: CDR1 SGHRS, CDR2 YFSETQ. V shed 5 bases and J shed 6 bases, with 10 bases lying between them. This CDR3 region has 12 residues. The CDR3 DNA sequence: TGCGCCAGCAGTTATACGAGGGATACGCAGTATTTT. This encodes CASSYTRDTQYF.

This chain connects TRBV5-5 to TRBJ2-3; 9 bases fit TRBD2. Germline V lookup: CDR1 SGHKS, CDR2 YYEKEE (reference sequence). J gave up 4 bases and V 0 bases, and 12 bases lay outside the gene matches. There are 18 residues in the CDR3. CDR3 amino acids: CASSLVWWRGGSPDTQYF. The DNA for the CDR3 is TGTGCCAGCAGCTTGGTCTGGTGGCGGGGGGGTAGCCCAGATACGCAGTATTTT.